This T cell receptor beta chain was sequenced in a study of blood T cells in healthy people across ages. The second PCR ran roughly 7 to 12 cycles with a sample-barcoded 5' primer and J-beta primers. TCRdb analysed the 5' RACE reads with MiXCR anew, one entry per CDR3 protein. The profile covers over 700,000 distinct CDR3 sequences, with 25% appearing a single time and just under 9.5% taken by the ten largest. This clonotype has just a few counts. Looked up from germline, CDR1 is SNHLY and CDR2 is FYNNEI. The CDR3 has 12 amino acids. The V gene lost 7 bases and the J gene lost 4 bases, with 10 bases spanning the gap. This sample also belongs to another study, concerning T cells of mothers and their children.

The TCR originated in a boy between 10 and 17 years old in good health. Sequenced input: blood. The rearrangement uses TRBV2 and TRBJ1-1, with TRBD1 as a possible D gene (6 bases). CDR3 in DNA: TGTGCCAGCATGGCAGGGGTCACTGAAGCTTTCTTT. Amino acid sequence: CASMAGVTEAFF.